This T cell receptor beta chain was sequenced during a study of blood T cells in healthy people across ages. In its sample, this clonotype was seen a few times. V shed 7 bases and J shed 3 bases, with 16 bases lying between them. Germline values: CDR1 SQVTM, CDR2 ANQGSEA. This CDR3 comprises 13 residues. Primers used in a second PCR of roughly 6 to 12 cycles were a sample-barcoded 5' primer and a J-beta primer mix. Every cDNA molecule bore a tag from a template-switch adaptor containing 12 random nucleotides. A minimum of 3 million CDR3-containing paired-end reads was obtained for each sample. TCRdb itself ran the 5' RACE reads through MiXCR, one entry per CDR3 protein. The sample lists some 1.4 million distinct CDR3 sequences, around two fifths occurring once.

This receptor was obtained from a woman younger than 30 in good health. Sequencing was done on a sample of blood. The gene calls are TRBV29-1 and TRBJ2-7; TRBD1 is a possible D gene (6 bases). CDR3 residues: CSAEGEPNYEQYF. As DNA, the CDR3 is TGCAGCGCCGAGGGGGAGCCGAACTACGAGCAGTACTTC.